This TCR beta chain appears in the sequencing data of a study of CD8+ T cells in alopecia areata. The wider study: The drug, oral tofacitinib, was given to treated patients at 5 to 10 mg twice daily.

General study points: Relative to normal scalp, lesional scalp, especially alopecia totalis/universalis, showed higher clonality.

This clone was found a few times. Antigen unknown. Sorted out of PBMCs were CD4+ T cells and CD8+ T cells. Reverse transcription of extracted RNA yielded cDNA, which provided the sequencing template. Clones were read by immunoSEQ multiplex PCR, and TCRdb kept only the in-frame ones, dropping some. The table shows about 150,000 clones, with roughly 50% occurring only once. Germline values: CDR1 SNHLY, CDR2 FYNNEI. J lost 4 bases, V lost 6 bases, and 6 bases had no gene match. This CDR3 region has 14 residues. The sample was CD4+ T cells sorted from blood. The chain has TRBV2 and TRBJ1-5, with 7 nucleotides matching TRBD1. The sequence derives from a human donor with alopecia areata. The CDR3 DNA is TGTGCCAGCAGAGACAGGGTTTTTAATCAGCCCCAGCATTTT. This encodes CASRDRVFNQPQHF.